These 15 T cell receptor beta chains came from one sample sequenced in a study of regulatory T cells. Findings of the study overall: Hydrophobic residues at CDR3 positions 6 and 7 were enriched in conventional CD4+ T cells of CD3G-deficient patients.

Amplification used 52 TRBV primers and 13 TRBJ primers. Produced via immunoSEQ multiplex PCR; TCRdb's table is partial and in-frame only. The profile shows some 38,000 clones, about nine tenths of them singletons. Their target antigens are unknown. Sequences were obtained from conventional CD4+ T cells sorted from blood. These receptors all come from a young adult with CD3G deficiency.

This clone was detected only once. This chain connects TRBV6-6 to TRBJ2-6, with D tentatively TRBD1 or TRBD2 (5 bases each). CDR1 is MNHNY and CDR2 is SVGAGI in the germline V gene (reference sequence). The CDR3 is 15 amino acids. Trimming shortened V by 5 bases and J by 2 bases, and 10 bases separated the two germline ends. Written as DNA, the CDR3 is TGTGCCAGCAGTAGATCGGGGCCTGGGGCCAACGTCCTGACTTTC. Protein product: CASSRSGPGANVLTF.

The J gene is TRBJ2-5, the V gene TRBV6-1; 9 nucleotides match TRBD2. The end of the DNA fits TRBJ2-7 better, so the J call may be wrong. The length of the CDR3 is 15 residues. CDR1 MNHNS and CDR2 SASEGT come from the germline V gene. The chain's CDR3 is CASRRLAGSPLEQYF. CDR3 sequence (DNA): TGTGCCAGCAGGAGGCTAGCGGGATCCCCCCTCGAGCAGTACTTC.

V usage is TRBV5-1 and J usage is TRBJ2-3, with D possibly TRBD2 on 5 matching bases. The length of the CDR3 is 14 residues. Trimming cost V 2 bases and J 7 bases, with 14 bases left between them. Germline-derived CDR1 and CDR2 are SGHRS and YFSETQ. CDR3 coding DNA: TGCGCCAGCAGCTTTAGAGGCCCCGGGAATACGCAGTATTTT. Protein sequence: CASSFRGPGNTQYF.

The sample holds one count of this clone. The genes are TRBV6-6 and TRBJ1-2; possible D gene TRBD1, 5 bases. Germline assignment: CDR1 MNHNY and CDR2 SVGAGI (reference sequence). This CDR3 is 15 amino acids long. Trimming pared 5 bases from V and 4 bases from J, leaving 17 bases between. The CDR3 spells CASSPPLGTLYGYTF. CDR3 DNA sequence: TGTGCCAGCAGTCCTCCCCTGGGGACCCTCTATGGCTACACCTTC.

V gene TRBV6-1 combines with J gene TRBJ1-1, with 7 nucleotides matching TRBD1. V lost 8 bases, J lost 1 base, and 7 bases stayed unmatched. CDR1 is MNHNS, CDR2 SASEGT, per germline. The CDR3 has 14 residues. CDR3 DNA sequence: TGTGCCAGCGGCCAGGACAGGCGGAACACTGAAGCTTTCTTT. It yields the protein CASGQDRRNTEAFF.

V is TRBV7-8 and J is TRBJ2-1, with 8 nucleotides matching TRBD2. The CDR3 spans 15 residues. V was pared by 5 bases and J by 1 base, with 4 bases of the junction left unmatched. Looked up from germline, CDR1 is SGHVS and CDR2 is FQNEAQ. The CDR3 spells CASSPRGDSYNEQFF. Here the CDR3 DNA reads TGTGCCAGCAGCCCGCGGGGGGATTCCTACAATGAGCAGTTCTTC.

This chain joins TRBV18 and TRBJ2-2, with unresolved D. V was clipped by 5 bases and J by 4 bases, with 20 bases between them. The CDR3 is made up of 17 amino acids. Germline CDR1 KGHSH, CDR2 LQKENI. The CDR3 loop is CASSNHLDATSTGELFF. DNA for the CDR3: TGTGCCAGCTCAAACCACCTAGATGCCACAAGCACCGGGGAGCTGTTTTTT. Complete variable domain (other parts from reference TRBV18 and TRBJ2-2): NAGVMQNPRHLVRRRGQEARLRCSPMKGHSHVYWYRQLPEEGLKFMVYLQKENIIDESGMPKERFSAEFPKEGPSILRIQQVVRGDSAAYFCASSNHLDATSTGELFFGEGSRLTVL.

The CDR3: CASSEAPGLAGGNIQYF. The DNA for the CDR3 is TGTGCCAGCAGTGAAGCGCCGGGACTAGCGGGAGGGAACATTCAGTACTTC. The chain employs TRBV6-1 and TRBJ2-4, with 16 bases fitting TRBD2. Germline assignment: CDR1 MNHNS and CDR2 SASEGT. V dropped 0 bases and J dropped 7; count of bases not matched to a gene: 3. The CDR3 has 17 amino acids.

The chain recombines TRBV25-1 with TRBJ2-7, with a possible D match to TRBD2 (5 bases). The CDR3 runs 13 residues. Germline CDR1 and CDR2: MGHDK and SYGVNS. Deletions cut 3 bases from V and 1 base from J, with 7 bases between. The CDR3: CASSDPGSYEQYF. CDR3 DNA sequence: TGTGCCAGCAGTGACCCGGGGTCCTACGAGCAGTACTTC.

The rearrangement uses TRBV5-1 and TRBJ1-2; the match to TRBD1 covers 7 bases. Germline CDR1 reads SGHRS; CDR2 reads YFSETQ. Trimming cost V 9 bases and J 4 bases; bases outside gene matches: 9. The CDR3 totals 13 residues. In DNA form, the CDR3 reads TGCGCCACAAGACAGGGCTCCGGCTATGGCTACACCTTC. This sequence encodes CATRQGSGYGYTF. Full variable domain (outside the CDR3, taken from reference TRBV5-1 and TRBJ1-2): KAGVTQTPRYLIKTRGQQVTLSCSPISGHRSVSWYQQTPGQGLQFLFEYFSETQRNKGNFPGRFSGRQFSNSRSEMNVSTLELGDSALYLCATRQGSGYGYTFGSGTRLTVV.

V usage is TRBV11-3 and J usage is TRBJ2-1; D is uncertain. The germline CDR1 and CDR2 sequences are SGHNT and YENEEA. The CDR3 is 13 amino acids. The ends were cut back, 3 bases at V and 9 bases at J, with 12 bases in the middle. In nucleotides, the CDR3 is TGTGCCAGCAGCTTCGGGCGGCGCGGTGAGCAGTTCTTC. This codes for CASSFGRRGEQFF.

The chain links TRBV28 to TRBJ2-7, with D tentatively TRBD1 (6 bases). Between the trimmed V and J ends, which lost 4 bases and 6 bases, there was a span of 16 bases. Per germline, CDR1 MDHEN and CDR2 SYDVKM. The length of the CDR3 is 14 residues. CDR3 loop: CASSYHKGVSEQYF. In DNA, the CDR3 is TGTGCCAGCAGTTATCATAAGGGGGTAAGCGAGCAGTACTTC.

CDR3 sequence reads: CASSYQQNQPQHF. CDR3 in DNA: TGTGCCAGCAGTTACCAACAAAATCAGCCCCAGCATTTT. The chain employs TRBV6-6 and TRBJ1-5; D ambiguous. Looked up from germline, CDR1 is MNHNY and CDR2 is SVGAGI (reference sequence). Deletions cut 2 bases from V and 4 bases from J, with 6 bases between. The CDR3 spans 13 residues.

V is TRBV10-2 and J is TRBJ1-2; 8 nucleotides align to TRBD1. The V segment lost 2 bases and the J segment 8 bases; nucleotides outside the gene matches: 7. The CDR3 has 14 residues. Germline V gene data show CDR1 as WSHSY and CDR2 as SAAADI. The CDR3 region is CASSETGTGGGYTF. DNA of the CDR3: TGCGCCAGCAGTGAGACCGGGACAGGTGGCGGCTACACCTTC.

The J gene is TRBJ1-2, the V gene TRBV6-1; no firm D call. The germline V and J ends were trimmed by 5 bases and 1 base, with 5 bases remaining between them. This CDR3 has 12 amino acids. CDR1 and CDR2 from the germline V gene are MNHNS and SASEGT. Here the CDR3 DNA reads TGTGCCAGCAGTTTGGGTAACTATGGCTACACCTTC. Residues: CASSLGNYGYTF.